The clone carrying this T cell receptor (beta chain) appeared many times. Antigen unknown. TCRdb independently ran MiXCR on the 5' RACE reads; one entry per CDR3 protein. The table records over 600,000 distinct CDR3 sequences, under 20% of them present only once. These data belong to a study of CD8 T cells in ankylosing spondylitis. The study's findings and limits: Roughly eight highly homologous variants formed a TCR beta motif that appeared characteristic of ankylosing spondylitis blood.

The length of the CDR3 is 17 residues. Germline CDR1 KGHSH, CDR2 LQKENI. The J segment lost 3 bases and the V segment lost 6 bases, leaving 13 bases of the junction unmatched. This clonotype originated in a male donor with ankylosing spondylitis. V and J are TRBV18 and TRBJ2-5, with 10 bases identical to TRBD2. Sequencing was done on a sample of blood, either unsorted or a sorted T cell fraction (not recorded which). CDR3 coding DNA: TGTGCCAGCTCCCCCCGAGTACTAGCGGGAATCGAAGAGACCCAGTACTTC. Translation: CASSPRVLAGIEETQYF. The whole variable domain, remainder taken from reference TRBV18 and TRBJ2-5, is NAGVMQNPRHLVRRRGQEARLRCSPMKGHSHVYWYRQLPEEGLKFMVYLQKENIIDESGMPKERFSAEFPKEGPSILRIQQVVRGDSAAYFCASSPRVLAGIEETQYFGPGTRLLVL.